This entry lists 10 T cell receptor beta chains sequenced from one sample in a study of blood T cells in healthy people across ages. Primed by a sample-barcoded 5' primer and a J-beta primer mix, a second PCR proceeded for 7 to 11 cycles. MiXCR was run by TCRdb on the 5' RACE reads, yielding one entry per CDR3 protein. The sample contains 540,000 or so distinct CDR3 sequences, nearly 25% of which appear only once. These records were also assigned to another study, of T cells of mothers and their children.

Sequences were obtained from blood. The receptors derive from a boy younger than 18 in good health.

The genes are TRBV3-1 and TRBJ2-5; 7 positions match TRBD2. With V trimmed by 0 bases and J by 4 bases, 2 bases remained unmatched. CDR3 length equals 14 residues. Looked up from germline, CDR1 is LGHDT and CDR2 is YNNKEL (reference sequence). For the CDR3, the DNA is TGTGCCAGCAGCCAAGAACTAGCGATAGAGACCCAGTACTTC. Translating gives CASSQELAIETQYF.

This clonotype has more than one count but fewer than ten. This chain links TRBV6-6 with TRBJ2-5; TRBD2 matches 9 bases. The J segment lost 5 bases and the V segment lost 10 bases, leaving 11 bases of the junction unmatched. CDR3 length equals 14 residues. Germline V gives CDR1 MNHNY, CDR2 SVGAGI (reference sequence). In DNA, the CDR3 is TGTGCCACCATCGATGCGGGGGGGCCGGAGACCCAGTACTTC. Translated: CATIDAGGPETQYF.

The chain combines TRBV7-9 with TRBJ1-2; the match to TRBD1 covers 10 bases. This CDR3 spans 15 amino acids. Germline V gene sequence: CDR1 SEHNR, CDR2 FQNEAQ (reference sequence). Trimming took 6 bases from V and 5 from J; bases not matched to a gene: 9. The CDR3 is CASSSTGTGEYGYTF. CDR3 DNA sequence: TGTGCCAGCAGTTCAACCGGGACAGGGGAGTATGGCTACACCTTC.

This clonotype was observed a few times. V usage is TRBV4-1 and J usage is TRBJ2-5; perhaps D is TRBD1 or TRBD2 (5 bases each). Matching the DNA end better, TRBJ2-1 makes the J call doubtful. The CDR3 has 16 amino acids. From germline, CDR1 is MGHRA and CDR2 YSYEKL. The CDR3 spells CASTVRGRRGRGEQFF. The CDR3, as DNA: TGCGCCAGCACTGTCCGCGGTCGTCGGGGACGCGGTGAGCAGTTCTTC.

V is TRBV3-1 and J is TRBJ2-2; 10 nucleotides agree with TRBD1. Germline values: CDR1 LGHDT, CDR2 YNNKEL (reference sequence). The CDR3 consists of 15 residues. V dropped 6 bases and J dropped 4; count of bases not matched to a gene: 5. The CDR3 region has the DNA TGTGCCAGCAGGGCCGGGACAGGGGTCACCGGGGAGCTGTTTTTT. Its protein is CASRAGTGVTGELFF.

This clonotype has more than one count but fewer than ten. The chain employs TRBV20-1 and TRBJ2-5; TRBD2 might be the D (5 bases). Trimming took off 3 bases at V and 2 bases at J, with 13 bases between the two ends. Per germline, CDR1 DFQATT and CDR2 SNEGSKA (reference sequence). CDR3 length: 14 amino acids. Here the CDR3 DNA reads TGCAGTGCTAGCCCTATGAGGGAGCAAGAGACCCAGTACTTC. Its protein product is CSASPMREQETQYF.

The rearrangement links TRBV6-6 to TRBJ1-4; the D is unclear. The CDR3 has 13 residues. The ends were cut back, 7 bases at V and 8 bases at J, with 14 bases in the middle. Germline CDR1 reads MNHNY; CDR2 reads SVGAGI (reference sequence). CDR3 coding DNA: TGTGCCAGCAAATGGGCAGCCGGGGAAAAACTGTTTTTT. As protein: CASKWAAGEKLFF.

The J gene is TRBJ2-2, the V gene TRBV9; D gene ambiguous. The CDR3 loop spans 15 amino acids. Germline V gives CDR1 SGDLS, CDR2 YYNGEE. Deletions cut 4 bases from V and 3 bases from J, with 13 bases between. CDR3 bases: TGTGCCAGCAGCTCAGAAGGCGGAGACACCGGGGAGCTGTTTTTT. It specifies CASSSEGGDTGELFF.

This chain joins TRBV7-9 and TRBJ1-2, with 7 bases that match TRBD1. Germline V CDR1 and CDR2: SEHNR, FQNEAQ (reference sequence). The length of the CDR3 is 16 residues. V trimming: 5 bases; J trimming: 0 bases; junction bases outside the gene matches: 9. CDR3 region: CASSPQGGTTNYGYTF. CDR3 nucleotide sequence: TGTGCCAGCAGCCCCCAGGGGGGAACAACTAACTATGGCTACACCTTC.

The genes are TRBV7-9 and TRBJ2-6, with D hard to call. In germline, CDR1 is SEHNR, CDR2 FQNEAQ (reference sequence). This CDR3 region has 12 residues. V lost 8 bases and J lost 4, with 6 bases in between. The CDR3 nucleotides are TGTGCCAGCGTCTACGGGGCCAACGTCCTGACTTTC. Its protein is CASVYGANVLTF.